This is a list of T cell receptor beta chains from one sample in a study of blood T cell repertoires in COVID-19. Assay used: immunoSEQ multiplex PCR; TCRdb lists only in-frame clones, some missing. The profile shows some 95,000 clones, roughly 80% of them singletons. The sequencing input was peripheral blood. The receptors were gathered from a man aged 50-59 years who had recovered from COVID-19. Each CDR3 is given with its conserved first and last residue. The order of the fields is clone size, V gene, J gene, D gene, CDR3 protein, CDR3 DNA. A D gene is named only where the DNA matches it firmly. Expanded clones are given a class, and other clones once, few, many or no size at all.

clone_size: NA; v_call: TRBV5-6; j_call: TRBJ1-5; d_call: NA; cdr3_aa: CASSLRSTDSNQPQHF; cdr3_nt: TGTGCCAGCAGCCTCAGGTCAACTGATAGCAATCAGCCCCAGCATTTT
clone_size: NA; v_call: TRBV5-1; j_call: TRBJ1-3; d_call: NA; cdr3_aa: CASSRGETRSGNTIYF; cdr3_nt: TGCGCCAGCAGCCGGGGGGAGACTCGCTCTGGAAACACCATATATTTT
clone_size: NA; v_call: TRBV19; j_call: TRBJ1-2; d_call: NA; cdr3_aa: CASSNPGTTGYTF; cdr3_nt: TGTGCCAGTAGTAACCCCGGTACCACTGGCTACACCTTC
clone_size: NA; v_call: TRBV30; j_call: TRBJ2-7; d_call: NA; cdr3_aa: CAWSVLSGAEQYF; cdr3_nt: TGTGCCTGGAGTGTACTTTCTGGGGCCGAGCAGTACTTC
clone_size: NA; v_call: TRBV10-1; j_call: TRBJ2-3; d_call: TRBD1; cdr3_aa: CASSEGGTGASTDTQYF; cdr3_nt: TGCGCCAGCAGTGAGGGGGGGACAGGGGCGAGCACAGATACGCAGTATTTT
clone_size: NA; v_call: TRBV4-2; j_call: TRBJ1-5; d_call: TRBD1; cdr3_aa: CASRGQGVLKPQHF; cdr3_nt: TGTGCCAGCAGGGGACAGGGGGTTCTGAAGCCCCAGCATTTT
clone_size: NA; v_call: TRBV4-2; j_call: TRBJ2-7; d_call: NA; cdr3_aa: CASSQELSSYEQYF; cdr3_nt: TGTGCCAGCAGCCAAGAGCTCAGCTCCTACGAGCAGTACTTC
clone_size: NA; v_call: TRBV19; j_call: TRBJ2-1; d_call: TRBD2; cdr3_aa: CASSMVAGVYNEQFF; cdr3_nt: TGTGCCAGTAGTATGGTAGCGGGAGTGTACAATGAGCAGTTCTTC
clone_size: many; v_call: TRBV6-1; j_call: TRBJ1-2; d_call: NA; cdr3_aa: CASSEGAHYGYTF; cdr3_nt: TGTGCCAGCAGTGAGGGGGCGCACTATGGCTACACCTTC
clone_size: NA; v_call: TRBV7-2; j_call: TRBJ1-2; d_call: NA; cdr3_aa: CASSLSPGLNGYTF; cdr3_nt: TGTGCCAGCAGCTTAAGTCCGGGATTAAATGGCTACACCTTC
clone_size: NA; v_call: TRBV6-5; j_call: TRBJ2-7; d_call: NA; cdr3_aa: CASWDGGREQYF; cdr3_nt: TGTGCCAGCTGGGACGGGGGGCGCGAGCAGTACTTC
clone_size: NA; v_call: TRBV30; j_call: TRBJ1-4; d_call: TRBD1; cdr3_aa: CACRTGKVEKLFF; cdr3_nt: TGTGCCTGCCGGACAGGGAAAGTCGAAAAACTGTTTTTT
clone_size: NA; v_call: TRBV7-9; j_call: TRBJ1-2; d_call: NA; cdr3_aa: CASSLGSEGRGYTF; cdr3_nt: TGTGCCAGCAGCTTAGGTTCCGAAGGGAGAGGCTACACCTTC
clone_size: NA; v_call: TRBV5-1; j_call: TRBJ2-7; d_call: NA; cdr3_aa: CASSLFEAWQGGYEQYF; cdr3_nt: TGCGCCAGCAGCTTGTTTGAGGCCTGGCAGGGAGGCTACGAGCAGTACTTC
clone_size: NA; v_call: TRBV7-9; j_call: TRBJ2-5; d_call: NA; cdr3_aa: CASSLAQGFQETQYF; cdr3_nt: TGTGCCAGCAGCTTAGCGCAGGGCTTCCAAGAGACCCAGTACTTC
clone_size: NA; v_call: TRBV18; j_call: TRBJ2-5; d_call: NA; cdr3_aa: CASSPPGIQETQYF; cdr3_nt: TGTGCCAGCTCCCCCCCGGGAATCCAAGAGACCCAGTACTTC
clone_size: NA; v_call: TRBV5-1; j_call: TRBJ2-5; d_call: TRBD2; cdr3_aa: CASSLTSGRFVGTQYF; cdr3_nt: TGCGCCAGCAGCTTGACTAGCGGGAGATTTGTAGGGACCCAGTACTTC
clone_size: NA; v_call: TRBV6-1; j_call: TRBJ2-7; d_call: TRBD2; cdr3_aa: CASSPGTRTNEQYF; cdr3_nt: TGTGCCAGCAGTCCCGGGACTAGAACCAACGAGCAGTACTTC
clone_size: NA; v_call: TRBV5-6; j_call: TRBJ2-1; d_call: NA; cdr3_aa: CASSLALRDYNEQFF; cdr3_nt: TGTGCCAGCAGCTTGGCCTTGCGGGACTACAATGAGCAGTTCTTC
clone_size: NA; v_call: TRBV13; j_call: TRBJ2-5; d_call: NA; cdr3_aa: CASRGRGRETQYF; cdr3_nt: TGTGCCAGTAGAGGCAGGGGAAGGGAGACCCAGTACTTC
clone_size: NA; v_call: TRBV6-5; j_call: TRBJ2-2; d_call: TRBD1; cdr3_aa: CASSYWTGTGELFF; cdr3_nt: TGTGCCAGCAGTTATTGGACAGGCACCGGGGAGCTGTTTTTT
clone_size: NA; v_call: TRBV5-8; j_call: TRBJ1-5; d_call: NA; cdr3_aa: CASGGGVPGQPQHF; cdr3_nt: TGTGCCAGCGGCGGAGGGGTTCCGGGACAGCCCCAGCATTTT
clone_size: NA; v_call: TRBV30; j_call: TRBJ2-7; d_call: TRBD1; cdr3_aa: CAWSVDRGALRAVHTPYEQYF; cdr3_nt: TGTGCCTGGAGTGTGGACAGGGGAGCCTTACGAGCAGTTCATACACCTTACGAGCAGTACTTC
clone_size: NA; v_call: TRBV5-1; j_call: TRBJ1-1; d_call: NA; cdr3_aa: CASSPAVGNTEAFF; cdr3_nt: TGCGCCAGCAGCCCGGCGGTGGGGAACACTGAAGCTTTCTTT
clone_size: few; v_call: TRBV10-3; j_call: TRBJ2-1; d_call: TRBD2; cdr3_aa: CAISDKTSGSNEQFF; cdr3_nt: TGTGCCATCAGTGATAAGACTAGCGGGAGTAATGAGCAGTTCTTC
clone_size: NA; v_call: TRBV9; j_call: TRBJ2-3; d_call: NA; cdr3_aa: CASSVQGGTDTQYF; cdr3_nt: TGTGCCAGCAGCGTGCAGGGGGGAACAGATACGCAGTATTTT
clone_size: NA; v_call: TRBV7-9; j_call: TRBJ1-4; d_call: NA; cdr3_aa: CASSFGGGDEKLFF; cdr3_nt: TGTGCCAGCAGCTTCGGAGGGGGGGATGAAAAACTGTTTTTT
clone_size: NA; v_call: TRBV5-1; j_call: TRBJ2-7; d_call: NA; cdr3_aa: CASSLRGDEQYF; cdr3_nt: TGCGCCAGCAGCCTAAGAGGCGACGAGCAGTACTTC
clone_size: NA; v_call: TRBV6-5; j_call: TRBJ1-3; d_call: NA; cdr3_aa: CASSYGALSGNTIYF; cdr3_nt: TGTGCCAGCAGTTACGGGGCCCTCTCTGGAAACACCATATATTTT
clone_size: NA; v_call: TRBV10-3; j_call: TRBJ1-1; d_call: NA; cdr3_aa: CAISESTQGTEAFF; cdr3_nt: TGTGCCATCAGTGAGTCGACACAGGGCACTGAAGCTTTCTTT
clone_size: NA; v_call: TRBV6-6; j_call: TRBJ2-5; d_call: NA; cdr3_aa: CASSYGRQETQYF; cdr3_nt: TGTGCCAGCAGTTATGGGAGGCAAGAGACCCAGTACTTC
clone_size: NA; v_call: TRBV5-5; j_call: TRBJ1-1; d_call: NA; cdr3_aa: CASWWGENQNTEAFF; cdr3_nt: TGTGCCAGTTGGTGGGGGGAAAACCAGAACACTGAAGCTTTCTTT
clone_size: NA; v_call: TRBV6-6; j_call: TRBJ2-5; d_call: NA; cdr3_aa: CASSYGPPGTQYF; cdr3_nt: TGTGCCAGCAGTTATGGTCCGCCAGGGACCCAGTACTTC
clone_size: NA; v_call: TRBV6-1; j_call: TRBJ1-2; d_call: NA; cdr3_aa: CASSYSGMGYTF; cdr3_nt: TGTGCCAGCAGTTATTCAGGGATGGGCTACACCTTC
clone_size: NA; v_call: TRBV4-3; j_call: TRBJ1-6; d_call: NA; cdr3_aa: CASSAREGGNSPLHF; cdr3_nt: TGCGCCAGCAGCGCCAGGGAAGGGGGTAATTCACCCCTCCACTTT
clone_size: NA; v_call: TRBV2; j_call: TRBJ1-2; d_call: NA; cdr3_aa: CASRREGGNYGYTF; cdr3_nt: TGTGCCAGCCGCAGGGAGGGGGGCAACTATGGCTACACCTTC
clone_size: NA; v_call: TRBV19; j_call: TRBJ2-1; d_call: NA; cdr3_aa: CASSPGEKPKQFF; cdr3_nt: TGTGCCAGTAGTCCCGGGGAAAAGCCGAAGCAGTTCTTC
clone_size: NA; v_call: TRBV5-1; j_call: TRBJ2-7; d_call: NA; cdr3_aa: CASRVSGASYEQYF; cdr3_nt: TGCGCCAGCAGGGTCTCAGGGGCATCCTACGAGCAGTACTTC
clone_size: NA; v_call: TRBV5-8; j_call: TRBJ1-1; d_call: NA; cdr3_aa: CASSLRTPTGQNTEAFF; cdr3_nt: TGTGCCAGCAGCTTGAGGACCCCTACAGGGCAGAACACTGAAGCTTTCTTT
clone_size: NA; v_call: TRBV5-1; j_call: TRBJ1-1; d_call: NA; cdr3_aa: CASSEGPGTEAFF; cdr3_nt: TGCGCCAGCAGCGAGGGCCCGGGGACTGAAGCTTTCTTT
clone_size: NA; v_call: TRBV7-3; j_call: TRBJ2-1; d_call: TRBD1; cdr3_aa: CASSTGAHEQFF; cdr3_nt: TGTGCCAGCAGCACAGGGGCCCATGAGCAGTTCTTC
clone_size: NA; v_call: TRBV6-1; j_call: TRBJ1-5; d_call: NA; cdr3_aa: CASSDPGRSSQPQHF; cdr3_nt: TGTGCCAGCAGTGACCCGGGAAGGTCCAGTCAGCCCCAGCATTTT
clone_size: NA; v_call: TRBV21-1; j_call: TRBJ2-5; d_call: NA; cdr3_aa: CASSKVEGVSPETQYF; cdr3_nt: TGTGCCAGCAGCAAAGTAGAGGGGGTTTCCCCAGAGACCCAGTACTTC
clone_size: NA; v_call: TRBV19; j_call: TRBJ1-5; d_call: TRBD1; cdr3_aa: CASSARDRGSQPQHF; cdr3_nt: TGTGCCAGTAGTGCCAGGGACAGGGGGTCTCAGCCCCAGCATTTT
clone_size: NA; v_call: TRBV9; j_call: TRBJ2-5; d_call: NA; cdr3_aa: CASSPRTAHQETQYF; cdr3_nt: TGTGCCAGCAGCCCTCGGACTGCACACCAAGAGACCCAGTACTTC
clone_size: NA; v_call: TRBV6-5; j_call: TRBJ2-7; d_call: TRBD1; cdr3_aa: CASGQQGNEQYF; cdr3_nt: TGTGCCAGCGGACAACAGGGGAACGAGCAGTACTTC
clone_size: NA; v_call: TRBV24-1; j_call: TRBJ2-3; d_call: TRBD1; cdr3_aa: CATSNPGQGTDTQYF; cdr3_nt: TGTGCCACCAGTAACCCGGGACAGGGGACAGATACGCAGTATTTT
clone_size: NA; v_call: TRBV10-3; j_call: TRBJ1-6; d_call: NA; cdr3_aa: CAISESGAPLHF; cdr3_nt: TGTGCCATCAGTGAGTCGGGGGCGCCCCTCCACTTT
clone_size: NA; v_call: TRBV19; j_call: TRBJ1-1; d_call: TRBD1; cdr3_aa: CASSENRGIDTEAFF; cdr3_nt: TGTGCCAGTAGTGAAAACAGGGGGATAGACACTGAAGCTTTCTTT
clone_size: NA; v_call: TRBV5-1; j_call: TRBJ2-2; d_call: TRBD2; cdr3_aa: CASSPLSAGVSGELFF; cdr3_nt: TGCGCCAGCAGCCCCCTTTCCGCGGGGGTATCCGGGGAGCTGTTTTTT
clone_size: NA; v_call: TRBV21-1; j_call: TRBJ2-1; d_call: NA; cdr3_aa: CEEGPGLAGGPVNEQFF; cdr3_nt: TGTGAGGAAGGTCCGGGACTAGCGGGAGGGCCGGTCAATGAGCAGTTCTTC
clone_size: NA; v_call: TRBV7-2; j_call: TRBJ2-3; d_call: NA; cdr3_aa: CASSLGVLVPDTQYF; cdr3_nt: TGTGCCAGCAGTTTAGGGGTCCTAGTGCCAGATACGCAGTATTTT
clone_size: NA; v_call: TRBV6-5; j_call: TRBJ1-5; d_call: NA; cdr3_aa: CASSYSSGPQHF; cdr3_nt: TGTGCCAGCAGTTATTCCTCAGGGCCCCAGCATTTT
clone_size: NA; v_call: TRBV27; j_call: TRBJ1-1; d_call: NA; cdr3_aa: CASRQVNTEAFF; cdr3_nt: TGTGCCAGCAGACAAGTGAACACTGAAGCTTTCTTT
clone_size: NA; v_call: TRBV5-6; j_call: TRBJ1-5; d_call: TRBD1; cdr3_aa: CASSPGQGFMQPQHF; cdr3_nt: TGTGCCAGCAGCCCAGGACAGGGATTCATGCAGCCCCAGCATTTT
clone_size: NA; v_call: TRBV9; j_call: TRBJ2-1; d_call: NA; cdr3_aa: CASSVGGSLYNEQFF; cdr3_nt: TGTGCCAGCAGCGTAGGAGGTTCTTTGTACAATGAGCAGTTCTTC
clone_size: NA; v_call: TRBV10-3; j_call: TRBJ1-1; d_call: TRBD1; cdr3_aa: CAISGGQYTEAFF; cdr3_nt: TGTGCCATCAGTGGGGGACAGTACACTGAAGCTTTCTTT
clone_size: NA; v_call: TRBV5-1; j_call: TRBJ2-1; d_call: TRBD2; cdr3_aa: CASSSDPLAGVSNEQFF; cdr3_nt: TGCGCCAGCAGCTCAGACCCCTTAGCGGGAGTCAGCAATGAGCAGTTCTTC
clone_size: NA; v_call: TRBV28; j_call: TRBJ1-2; d_call: NA; cdr3_aa: CASSATPGPRGGYTF; cdr3_nt: TGTGCCAGCAGCGCTACCCCGGGTCCTCGGGGTGGCTACACCTTC